The sequence of this TCR beta chain was determined in a study of OX40 agonist ivuxolimab in advanced cancers. CDR1 is SGHTA and CDR2 is FQGNSA in the germline V gene. The CDR3 spans 15 residues. The V gene end was trimmed by 1 base and the J gene end by 7 bases; junction bases not matched to a gene: 10. Generated by immunoSEQ multiplex PCR, the TCRdb table keeps only in-frame clones and is missing some. This table has about 94,000 clones, more than 75% appearing once. Individuals having autoimmune disease history or systemic immunosuppression were not enrolled. Sequenced material: CD4+ or CD8+ T cells sorted from blood, taken in a trial of the OX40 agonist ivuxolimab. V usage is TRBV7-2 and J usage is TRBJ2-7, with 7 bases identical to TRBD1. The clonotype originates from an adult with an advanced solid tumor such as melanoma, head and neck, liver or kidney cancer. In DNA form, the CDR3 reads TGTGCCAGCAGCTTAGGTTTTCGACAGGGTCGTGAGCAGTACTTC. Its protein product is CASSLGFRQGREQYF.